This passage covers 32 T cell receptor beta chains from one sample sequenced in a study of T cell changes during pregnancy in multiple sclerosis. The table came from immunoSEQ multiplex PCR; TCRdb's copy has only in-frame clones and leaves some out. The sample lists 26,000 or so clones, 75% to 90% occurring once. The sample was CD8+ T cells from peripheral blood mononuclear cells, taken in the second trimester of pregnancy. These receptors were collected from a female donor with multiple sclerosis, enrolled in a pregnancy study.

V gene TRBV6-4 combines with J gene TRBJ2-2; a weak D match, TRBD1 (5 bases). Trimming left V 4 bases short and J 4 bases short, with 22 bases between. The germline CDR1 and CDR2 sequences are MRHNA and SNTAGT. CDR3 length: 18 residues. The CDR3 reads CASSGVRSEQVGTGELFF. The CDR3 DNA sequence: TGTGCCAGCAGTGGAGTTCGCAGCGAACAGGTGGGCACCGGGGAGCTGTTTTTT.

For this clone: A read error may account for a junction end that differs from germline. The V gene is TRBV9, the J gene TRBJ2-1, with D uncertain. The CDR3 has 13 residues. Germline values: CDR1 SGDLS, CDR2 YYNGEE. The CDR3 DNA follows: TGTGCCAGCAGCGTGGTCTCCTACGATGAGCAGTTCTTC. Translated, it gives CASSVVSYDEQFF.

The chain uses TRBV5-6 and TRBJ2-3; 7 positions agree with TRBD1. Trimming took 4 bases from V and 1 from J; bases not matched to a gene: 15. CDR3 length: 18 residues. The V gene's germline CDR1 is SGHDT and CDR2 YYEEEE. The CDR3, as DNA: TGTGCCAGCAGCCTAAGGGGGCCAGTGGTTTTGGGCACAGATACGCAGTATTTT. This encodes CASSLRGPVVLGTDTQYF.

The chain uses TRBV5-1 and TRBJ2-3; D gene uncertain. Germline assignment: CDR1 SGHRS and CDR2 YFSETQ. The V gene lost 8 bases and the J gene lost 2 bases, with 9 bases spanning the gap. The CDR3 is made up of 12 amino acids. For the CDR3, the DNA is TGCGCCAGTTCACAGTACACAGATACGCAGTATTTT. Its protein is CASSQYTDTQYF.

This chain connects TRBV4-1 to TRBJ2-1, with TRBD2 matching over 8 bases. The ends lost 0 bases at V and 4 bases at J; junction bases unmatched: 5. This CDR3 contains 16 residues. CDR1 MGHRA and CDR2 YSYEKL come from the germline V gene. The CDR3 loop is CASSQEGLGAYNEQFF. CDR3 DNA sequence: TGCGCCAGCAGCCAAGAGGGACTAGGCGCATACAATGAGCAGTTCTTC.

This clone qualifies as medium-sized. The J gene is TRBJ2-7, the V gene TRBV7-6; the D gene is possibly TRBD1 (6 bases). V was clipped by 5 bases and J by 2 bases, with 25 bases between them. CDR1 and CDR2 (germline): SGHVS, FNYEAQ. The CDR3 covers 18 residues. Here the CDR3 DNA reads TGTGCCAGCAGCCCTAGACCTCCCCAGGGGACGTCAACCTACGAGCAGTACTTC. Protein: CASSPRPPQGTSTYEQYF.

The chain joins TRBV28 to TRBJ2-3; 7 nucleotides line up with TRBD1. V dropped 6 bases and J dropped 4; count of bases not matched to a gene: 16. This CDR3 has 17 residues. CDR1 is MDHEN and CDR2 is SYDVKM in the germline V gene. The CDR3 sequence is CASSSQTGNSWADTQYF. CDR3 bases: TGTGCCAGCAGCTCCCAGACAGGGAATTCTTGGGCAGATACGCAGTATTTT.

The sample holds one count of this clone. This chain joins TRBV7-9 and TRBJ2-1, with a possible D match to TRBD1 (5 bases). This CDR3 has 17 amino acids. V lost 7 bases and J lost 0, with 19 bases in between. Germline V gives CDR1 SEHNR, CDR2 FQNEAQ (reference sequence). CDR3 region: CASTPPQGFSSYNEQFF. The CDR3 coding sequence is TGTGCCAGCACCCCTCCTCAGGGCTTTAGCTCCTACAATGAGCAGTTCTTC.

The rearrangement uses TRBV2 and TRBJ1-2; D is ambiguous. CDR3 length: 14 amino acids. Trimming stripped 1 base from V and 7 bases from J, with 13 bases between. CDR1 and CDR2 (germline): SNHLY, FYNNEI. The CDR3: CASSEGGGIGGYTF. CDR3 in DNA: TGTGCCAGCAGTGAAGGAGGAGGGATCGGTGGCTACACCTTC.

This chain connects TRBV13 to TRBJ2-7; no clear D. Deletions cut 5 bases from V and 2 bases from J, with 19 bases between. CDR3 length: 16 amino acids. The germline CDR1 and CDR2 sequences are PRHDT and FYEKMQ (reference sequence). As DNA, the CDR3 is TGTGCCAGCAGCCACGGTCAACTCTATTCTCCCTACGAGCAGTACTTC. Protein: CASSHGQLYSPYEQYF. Using reference TRBV13 and TRBJ2-7 for the parts outside the CDR3, the full variable domain is AAGVIQSPRHLIKEKRETATLKCYPIPRHDTVYWYQQGPGQDPQFLISFYEKMQSDKGSIPDRFSAQQFSDYHSELNMSSLELGDSALYFCASSHGQLYSPYEQYFGPGTRLTVT.

The chain employs TRBV11-2 and TRBJ1-3, with D possibly TRBD1 on 6 matching bases. Germline lookup yields CDR1 SGHAT and CDR2 FQNNGV. This CDR3 is 16 amino acids long. Trimming took 1 base from V and 3 from J, leaving 13 bases between them. This CDR3 reads CASSLALRGRGNTIYF. The CDR3 DNA reads as TGTGCCAGCAGCTTAGCACTCAGGGGACGTGGAAACACCATATATTTT.

This chain joins TRBV4-3 and TRBJ2-1, with D perhaps matching TRBD2 (6 bases). This CDR3 region has 18 residues. Looked up from germline, CDR1 is LGHNA and CDR2 is YSLEER. Trimming pared 6 bases from V and 8 bases from J, leaving 29 bases between. The CDR3 here is CASSLGRSREFDWDEQFF. The CDR3 DNA follows: TGCGCCAGCAGTCTGGGACGGAGCCGGGAGTTTGATTGGGATGAGCAGTTCTTC.

This rearrangement joins TRBV6-5 to TRBJ2-2, with 12 positions matching TRBD2. Germline CDR1 MNHEY, CDR2 SVGAGI. This CDR3 has 15 amino acids. With 6 bases clipped from V and 6 bases from J, the junction kept 5 bases outside the gene matches. The CDR3 sequence is CASSPLAGGAGELFF. The CDR3 nucleotides read TGTGCCAGCAGCCCTCTAGCGGGAGGGGCCGGGGAGCTGTTTTTT.

This chain uses TRBV4-2 with TRBJ2-6; 9 positions match TRBD1. The CDR3 runs to 16 residues. V was pared by 3 bases and J by 0 bases, with 0 bases of the junction left unmatched. The germline gives CDR1 LGHNA, CDR2 YNFKEQ. The CDR3 sequence: CASSQDRGSGANVLTF. The CDR3, as DNA: TGTGCCAGCAGCCAGGACAGGGGCTCTGGGGCCAACGTCCTGACTTTC.

The rearrangement uses TRBV6-5 and TRBJ2-3; D unclear. Germline V gives CDR1 MNHEY, CDR2 SVGAGI. V was trimmed by 2 bases and J by 13 bases, leaving 4 bases between them. The CDR3 runs to 9 residues. The CDR3 DNA follows: TGTGCCAGCAGTTACCGGGAGTATTTT. It encodes CASSYREYF.

The chain has TRBV5-8 and TRBJ2-3; D ambiguous. This CDR3 is built from 13 residues. The germline gives CDR1 SGHTS, CDR2 YDEGEE. V lost 2 bases, J lost 6 bases, and 10 bases lay in between. The CDR3 nucleotides read TGTGCCAGCAGCTTAGCCCCTTGGGATACGCAGTATTTT. Its translation is CASSLAPWDTQYF.

The chain couples TRBV19 to TRBJ1-1, with D unclear. Trimming shortened V by 3 bases and J by 3 bases, and 11 bases separated the two germline ends. Germline CDR1 and CDR2: LNHDA and SQIVND (reference sequence). CDR3 size: 14 residues. The CDR3 sequence: CASSMANSYTEAFF. CDR3 DNA: TGTGCCAGTAGTATGGCCAACAGTTACACTGAAGCTTTCTTT.

This sequence joins TRBV27 and TRBJ2-5; TRBD2 matches 7 bases. CDR3 length: 13 amino acids. Losses at the gene ends were 2 bases for V and 4 bases for J; bases not matched to a gene: 1. Looked up from germline, CDR1 is MNHEY and CDR2 is SMNVEV (reference sequence). CDR3 sequence reads: CASSLPGGETQYF. The CDR3 DNA follows: TGTGCCAGCAGTTTACCGGGGGGAGAGACCCAGTACTTC.

The chain uses TRBV16 and TRBJ2-1; D might be TRBD1 (5 bases). V was clipped by 2 bases and J by 2 bases, with 13 bases between them. The CDR3 is 16 residues long. From germline, CDR1 is KGHSY and CDR2 FQNENV. The CDR3 nucleotides are TGTGCCAGCAGCCAACCTCTGACAGCCACCTACAATGAGCAGTTCTTC. Protein: CASSQPLTATYNEQFF.

The chain carries TRBV2 and TRBJ1-1, with D possibly being TRBD1 (6 bases). Trimming cost V 1 base and J 3 bases, with 12 bases left between them. The CDR3 spans 15 residues. Germline V lookup: CDR1 SNHLY, CDR2 FYNNEI. CDR3 DNA: TGTGCCAGCAGTGAAGATGGACAGATATACACTGAAGCTTTCTTT. Its translation is CASSEDGQIYTEAFF.

The gene calls are TRBV11-2 and TRBJ2-1; 8 bases align to TRBD1. The germline V gene has CDR1 SGHAT and CDR2 FQNNGV. CDR3 length: 15 residues. V dropped 7 bases and J dropped 7; count of bases not matched to a gene: 12. The CDR3 reads CASIVAAGGLNEQFF. The DNA for the CDR3 is TGTGCCAGCATTGTCGCGGCAGGGGGCTTGAATGAGCAGTTCTTC.

This chain joins TRBV25-1 and TRBJ1-1, with 11 positions matching TRBD1. The CDR3 runs to 15 residues. Germline V gives CDR1 MGHDK, CDR2 SYGVNS. J was trimmed by 4 bases and V by 4 bases; bases with no gene match: 5. CDR3 residues: CASSAGQGAGTEAFF. CDR3 in DNA: TGTGCCAGCAGTGCCGGACAGGGGGCAGGCACTGAAGCTTTCTTT.

This chain joins TRBV28 and TRBJ2-1; 9 positions agree with TRBD2. Trimming took 9 bases from V and 7 from J; bases not matched to a gene: 10. CDR1 and CDR2 (germline): MDHEN, SYDVKM. This CDR3 comprises 14 residues. The CDR3 protein is CASQISSGGNEQFF. DNA for the CDR3: TGTGCCAGTCAGATAAGTAGCGGGGGTAATGAGCAGTTCTTC. Using reference TRBV28 and TRBJ2-1 for the parts outside the CDR3, the full variable domain is DVKVTQSSRYLVKRTGEKVFLECVQDMDHENMFWYRQDPGLGLRLIYFSYDVKMKEKGDIPEGYSVSREKKERFSLILESASTNQTSMYLCASQISSGGNEQFFGPGTRLTVL.

The chain combines TRBV28 with TRBJ2-3; the match to TRBD2 covers 11 bases. Germline CDR1 is MDHEN and CDR2 is SYDVKM. Germline trimming cut 5 bases from V and 6 bases from J; bases unmatched to any gene: 4. This CDR3 is 14 amino acids long. In nucleotides, the CDR3 is TGTGCCAGCAGTGTACTAGCGGGAGCTGATACGCAGTATTTT. Its protein is CASSVLAGADTQYF.

A single count supports this clone. This chain uses TRBV10-3 with TRBJ2-7; D not certain. CDR1 and CDR2 (germline): ENHRY, SYGVKD. The CDR3 contains 13 residues. The V gene lost 10 bases and the J gene lost 5 bases, with 18 bases spanning the gap. This CDR3 reads CATGTRIQDEQYF. The CDR3 region has the DNA TGTGCCACTGGAACCAGGATTCAGGACGAGCAGTACTTC.

The chain links TRBV6-6 to TRBJ2-1; D is possibly TRBD2 (5 bases). V was pared by 11 bases and J by 6 bases, with 20 bases between. Germline lookup yields CDR1 MNHNY and CDR2 SVGAGI (reference sequence). CDR3 size: 14 residues. The CDR3: CAVNGVALPNEQFF. The CDR3 coding sequence is TGTGCCGTTAACGGGGTAGCCCTTCCCAATGAGCAGTTCTTC.

This rearrangement joins TRBV7-8 to TRBJ2-4, with TRBD2 identical over 9 bases. CDR3 length: 14 amino acids. V trimming: 5 bases; J trimming: 6 bases; junction bases outside the gene matches: 5. The germline V gene has CDR1 SGHVS and CDR2 FQNEAQ. Here the CDR3 reads CASSPGTSINIQYF. The CDR3 DNA follows: TGTGCCAGCAGCCCCGGGACTAGCATAAACATTCAGTACTTC.

The rearrangement uses TRBV7-2 and TRBJ2-3; 10 bases align to TRBD1. From germline, CDR1 is SGHTA and CDR2 FQGNSA. Losses at the gene ends were 2 bases for V and 0 bases for J; bases not matched to a gene: 8. CDR3 length: 18 residues. CDR3 sequence reads: CASSLLSRTGGSTDTQYF. The CDR3 nucleotides are TGTGCCAGCAGCTTATTGTCGAGGACAGGGGGAAGCACAGATACGCAGTATTTT.

This clone was seen a handful of times. The V call is TRBV7-9, the J call TRBJ1-2; TRBD1 might be the D (6 bases). Germline assignment: CDR1 SEHNR and CDR2 FQNEAQ (reference sequence). The V gene lost 7 bases and the J gene lost 6 bases, with 24 bases spanning the gap. The CDR3 is 16 residues long. CDR3 protein: CASNKGGGLAANGYTF. The CDR3 DNA sequence: TGTGCCAGCAACAAGGGAGGGGGGCTAGCGGCGAATGGCTACACCTTC.

Written as DNA, the CDR3 is TGTGCTAGTGGTTTGCTCCCTGGGACAGGCTCCTACAATGAGCAGTTCTTC. It encodes CASGLLPGTGSYNEQFF. V usage is TRBV12-5 and J usage is TRBJ2-1, with 8 bases that match TRBD1. The CDR3 totals 17 residues. V lost 2 bases and J lost 0; bases outside the gene matches: 6. Germline values: CDR1 LGHNT, CDR2 FRNRAP.

The chain uses TRBV28 and TRBJ1-3; no definite D call. The CDR3 runs 11 residues. The V end was cut by 5 bases, the J end by 3 bases, with 2 bases between. The germline V gene encodes CDR1 MDHEN and CDR2 SYDVKM. DNA for the CDR3: TGTGCCAGCAGTCATGGAAACACCATATATTTT. It translates to CASSHGNTIYF.

CDR3 residues: CASSLSGQVYEQYF. The CDR3 DNA reads TGTGCCAGCAGCTTATCTGGACAGGTATACGAGCAGTACTTC. The gene calls are TRBV7-9 and TRBJ2-7; TRBD1 agrees at 7 bases. This CDR3 contains 14 residues. V shed 2 bases and J 4 bases; nucleotides not matched to a gene: 5. Germline V gene sequence: CDR1 SEHNR, CDR2 FQNEAQ (reference sequence).